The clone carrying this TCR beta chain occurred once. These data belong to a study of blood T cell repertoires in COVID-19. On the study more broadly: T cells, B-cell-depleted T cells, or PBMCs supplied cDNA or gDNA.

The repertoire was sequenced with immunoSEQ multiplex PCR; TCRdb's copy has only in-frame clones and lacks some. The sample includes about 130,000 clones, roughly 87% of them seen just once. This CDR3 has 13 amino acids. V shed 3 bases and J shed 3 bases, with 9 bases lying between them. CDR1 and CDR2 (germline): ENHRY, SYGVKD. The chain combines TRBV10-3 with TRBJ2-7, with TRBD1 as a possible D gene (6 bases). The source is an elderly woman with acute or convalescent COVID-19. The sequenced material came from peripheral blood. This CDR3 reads CAISDGQHYEQYV. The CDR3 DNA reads TGTGCCATCAGTGACGGACAGCACTACGAGCAGTACGTC.